Presented here are 27 T cell receptor beta chains from one specimen sequenced in a study of identical twins (dated by TCRdb to 2016 to 2017). Library construction relied on 5' RACE. The sequencing machine was an Illumina HiSeq 2000. TCRdb trimmed the raw reads at Q25, called clones with MiXCR and kept productive beta chains. Identical CDR3 proteins give one entry, which carries the most common genes and DNA. The sample profile shows roughly 250,000 distinct CDR3 sequences; about 14% of them were found once. Approximately 8.8% of the sample is taken by the ten largest. The sequenced material came from memory (CD45RO+) T cells sorted from blood. In the paper's terms, the cell subset or site label means: CD45RO+ enriched T cells. Every receptor here comes from a woman under 30 in good health.

The chain joins TRBV3-1 to TRBJ2-5; 8 bases are a match to TRBD2. The V and J ends lost 0 bases and 4 bases, in that order; junction bases with no gene match: 4. This CDR3 comprises 15 residues. CDR1 is LGHDT, CDR2 YNNKEL, per germline (reference sequence). The CDR3 nucleotides read TGTGCCAGCAGCCAAGAACGGACTAGCACAGAGACCCAGTACTTC. Translated, it gives CASSQERTSTETQYF.

This clonotype was seen repeatedly, ten times or more. This chain uses TRBV5-6 with TRBJ1-4, with 9 bases identical to TRBD1. The CDR3 runs 15 residues. CDR1 and CDR2 (germline): SGHDT, YYEEEE. V shed 4 bases, J shed 7 bases, and the junction held 8 bases outside the gene matches. The CDR3 spells CASSRGQGGGEKLFF. CDR3 bases: TGTGCCAGCAGCCGGGGACAGGGAGGCGGTGAAAAACTGTTTTTT.

In this sample, this clonotype turned up a few times. The V call is TRBV3-1, the J call TRBJ2-3; D is unresolved. Germline V CDR1 and CDR2: LGHDT, YNNKEL (reference sequence). With 5 bases removed from V and 4 bases from J, the gap between germline ends came to 7 bases. CDR3 length: 12 residues. The CDR3 DNA reads TGTGCCAGCAGCGAAAGGGCAGATACGCAGTATTTT. This sequence encodes CASSERADTQYF.

This clonotype was recorded many times. The chain is built from TRBV5-1 and TRBJ2-1; TRBD2 matches at 8 bases. CDR1 and CDR2 (germline): SGHRS, YFSETQ. Trimming removed 0 bases from V and 1 base from J; junction bases left unmatched: 3. The CDR3 spans 16 residues. CDR3 nucleotides: TGCGCCAGCAGCTTGGGAACTAGCGGTTCCTACAATGAGCAGTTCTTC. Translated: CASSLGTSGSYNEQFF.

The chain combines TRBV6-1 with TRBJ1-3; D gene uncertain. Germline assignment: CDR1 MNHNS and CDR2 SASEGT. The V end lost 6 bases, the J end lost 0 bases, and 12 bases lay between the germline ends. CDR3 size: 15 residues. The DNA of the CDR3 is TGTGCCAGCAGCCGTTACGGGAGCTCTGGAAACACCATATATTTT. Its protein product is CASSRYGSSGNTIYF.

This clonotype was seen many times. J is TRBJ2-5 and V is TRBV5-1, with D possibly matching TRBD1 (5 bases). Trimming left V 4 bases short and J 5 bases short, with 15 bases between. There are 14 residues in the CDR3. Germline lookup yields CDR1 SGHRS and CDR2 YFSETQ. DNA for the CDR3: TGCGCCAGCAGCACCCAGGGATATGTGGAGACCCAGTACTTC. Amino acid sequence: CASSTQGYVETQYF.

The sample holds a few counts of this clonotype. The genes are TRBV7-3 and TRBJ2-1, with no clear D. The CDR3 spans 12 residues. Trimming removed 5 bases at V and 5 bases at J, with 7 bases between. Germline V gene data show CDR1 as SGHTA and CDR2 as FQGTGA. The CDR3 DNA follows: TGTGCCAGCAGCCCCAATGACAATGAGCAGTTCTTC. Amino acid sequence: CASSPNDNEQFF.

This clonotype was seen ten or more times. The chain is built from TRBV12-3 or TRBV12-4 and TRBJ2-2; possibly TRBD1 for D (5 bases). Trimming cost V 6 bases and J 4 bases, with 9 bases left between them. CDR3 length: 13 residues. The chain's CDR3 is CASSRQSTGELFF. DNA for the CDR3: TGTGCCAGCAGCCGACAGAGCACCGGGGAGCTGTTTTTT.

This clonotype was counted between two and nine times. This chain uses TRBV5-1 with TRBJ2-1, with TRBD1 matching over 12 bases. J lost 8 bases, V lost 4 bases, and 7 bases had no gene match. Germline V gene sequence: CDR1 SGHRS, CDR2 YFSETQ. The CDR3 sequence is 15 residues long. The CDR3 nucleotides read TGCGCCAGCAGCCCGGGACAGGGGGCCCTCCATGAGCAGTTCTTC. Protein sequence: CASSPGQGALHEQFF.

This clonotype was seen more than once but under ten times. The chain links TRBV12-3 or TRBV12-4 to TRBJ2-1, with D possibly TRBD2 on 6 matching bases. V lost 3 bases and J lost 4, with 13 bases in between. This CDR3 is 15 amino acids long. The CDR3 nucleotides read TGTGCCAGCAGTTTGACCGGGACTCCTTACAATGAGCAGTTCTTC. Its protein product is CASSLTGTPYNEQFF.

This chain joins TRBV6-1 and TRBJ2-1; possibly TRBD2 for D (5 bases). Germline lookup yields CDR1 MNHNS and CDR2 SASEGT. This CDR3 contains 15 residues. V was clipped by 5 bases and J by 9 bases, with 20 bases between them. CDR3 loop: CASSRALPVSGEQFF. The CDR3 coding sequence is TGTGCCAGCAGTCGAGCGCTCCCCGTGAGCGGTGAGCAGTTCTTC.

This clonotype came up a few times. V is TRBV7-9 and J is TRBJ1-1, with TRBD1 identical over 8 bases. CDR1 SEHNR and CDR2 FQNEAQ come from the germline V gene (reference sequence). V lost 0 bases and J lost 1; bases outside the gene matches: 1. CDR3 size: 15 residues. DNA for the CDR3: TGTGCCAGCAGCTTAGCAGACAGGGGGAACACTGAAGCTTTCTTT. It is translated as CASSLADRGNTEAFF.

This clonotype has more than one count but fewer than ten. The chain combines TRBV7-2 with TRBJ2-3; D is unresolved. CDR1 and CDR2 (germline): SGHTA, FQGNSA. Trimming left V 2 bases short and J 8 bases short, with 8 bases between. CDR3 size: 12 residues. The CDR3 here is CASSLSRGTQYF. The CDR3 coding sequence is TGTGCCAGCAGCTTAAGTCGCGGTACGCAGTATTTT.

This clonotype was seen ten or more times. DNA of the CDR3: TGCAGCACCCATGAGGGGGCCTACAATGAGCAGTTCTTC. Translation: CSTHEGAYNEQFF. The chain links TRBV29-1 to TRBJ2-1; TRBD1 might be the D (6 bases). Between the trimmed V and J ends, which lost 8 bases and 2 bases, there was a span of 13 bases. Germline CDR1 and CDR2: SQVTM and ANQGSEA. This CDR3 contains 13 residues.

The chain combines TRBV4-3 with TRBJ2-1; D might be TRBD2 (5 bases). Germline CDR1 LGHNA, CDR2 YSLEER. CDR3 size: 13 residues. Trimming took off 0 bases at V and 10 bases at J, with 10 bases between the two ends. This chain's CDR3 is CASSQDGVLEQFF. CDR3 DNA: TGCGCCAGCAGCCAAGACGGGGTTTTGGAGCAGTTCTTC.

The chain joins TRBV5-1 to TRBJ2-1; 8 bases fit TRBD2. This CDR3 comprises 19 residues. V lost 0 bases and J lost 0; bases outside the gene matches: 11. Germline V gene data show CDR1 as SGHRS and CDR2 as YFSETQ. The DNA for the CDR3 is TGCGCCAGCAGCTTGGGGCCTAGCGGGCCCATTAGCTCCTACAATGAGCAGTTCTTC. This sequence encodes CASSLGPSGPISSYNEQFF.

This clonotype occurred a few times. The rearrangement joins TRBV7-9 to TRBJ2-3; the D gene is possibly TRBD2 (5 bases). The ends were cut back, 5 bases at V and 5 bases at J, with 11 bases in the middle. Germline V gene lookup returns CDR1 SEHNR and CDR2 FQNEAQ (reference sequence). This CDR3 has 13 residues. The CDR3: CASSRSLEDTQYF. In nucleotides, the CDR3 is TGTGCCAGCAGCCGTTCACTAGAAGATACGCAGTATTTT.

This clonotype appeared a few times. V is TRBV6-1 and J is TRBJ1-3; 9 nucleotides align to TRBD1. The CDR3 sequence is 15 residues long. CDR1 is MNHNS and CDR2 is SASEGT in the germline V gene. Trimming took 4 bases from V and 7 from J; bases not matched to a gene: 8. The DNA for the CDR3 is TGTGCCAGCAGTGGGCCGGGACAGGGTTTGAACACCATATATTTT. Its protein product is CASSGPGQGLNTIYF.

This clonotype came up many times. The gene calls are TRBV29-1 and TRBJ2-2; TRBD2 aligns across 12 bases. The CDR3 has 15 amino acids. V lost 5 bases to trimming and J lost 6 bases; unmatched junction nucleotides: 7. Per germline, CDR1 SQVTM and CDR2 ANQGSEA. CDR3 residues: CSVRLTSGRSGELFF. The CDR3 nucleotides are TGCAGCGTTCGGCTGACTAGCGGGAGATCCGGGGAGCTGTTTTTT.

V is TRBV21-1 and J is TRBJ2-7; the table's D gene call, TRBD1, was not cross checked with the DNA. TRBV21-1 is flagged as a pseudogene. This CDR3 is built from 14 residues. CDR3 loop: CASSRPGPCYEQYF. CDR3 DNA sequence: TGTGCCAGCAGCAGACCGGGACCCTGCTACGAGCAGTACTTC.

This clonotype came up a few times. This chain connects TRBV9 to TRBJ1-1, with D hard to call. V lost 0 bases, J lost 6 bases, and 6 bases lay in between. The germline V gene encodes CDR1 SGDLS and CDR2 YYNGEE. The CDR3 runs to 12 residues. Here the CDR3 reads CASSVAGSEAFF. CDR3 DNA: TGTGCCAGCAGCGTAGCTGGGTCTGAAGCTTTCTTT.

This clonotype turned up a few times. V is TRBV7-3 and J is TRBJ2-1; D possibly corresponds to TRBD1 (6 bases). Germline-derived CDR1 and CDR2 are SGHTA and FQGTGA. V was pared by 5 bases and J by 8 bases, with 13 bases between. CDR3 length: 13 residues. The CDR3 loop reads CASSPTGKHEQFF. The CDR3, as DNA: TGTGCCAGCAGCCCCACAGGGAAGCATGAGCAGTTCTTC.

The chain employs TRBV6-1 and TRBJ1-1; no definite D call. The CDR3 is made up of 14 amino acids. The germline V gene has CDR1 MNHNS and CDR2 SASEGT. Trimming stripped 6 bases from V and 4 bases from J, with 15 bases between. Here the CDR3 DNA reads TGTGCCAGCAGATTCGACCCAAGGAGCACTGAAGCTTTCTTT. It encodes CASRFDPRSTEAFF.

The rearrangement joins TRBV5-6 to TRBJ2-3; TRBD2 agrees at 8 bases. V was pared by 3 bases and J by 0 bases, with 9 bases of the junction left unmatched. Germline V lookup: CDR1 SGHDT, CDR2 YYEEEE. This CDR3 contains 17 residues. The CDR3 nucleotides are TGTGCCAGCAGCTCGCTACAGCGGGGGAGCAGCACAGATACGCAGTATTTT. It specifies CASSSLQRGSSTDTQYF.

This sequence joins TRBV7-2 and TRBJ2-3, with 10 bases identical to TRBD1. The CDR3 has 15 residues. Germline lookup yields CDR1 SGHTA and CDR2 FQGNSA. J lost 8 bases, V lost 0 bases, and 5 bases had no gene match. For the CDR3, the DNA is TGTGCCAGCAGCTTAGCCGGGACAGGGGTAGTTACGCAGTATTTT. Translating it yields CASSLAGTGVVTQYF.

The rearrangement links TRBV12-3 or TRBV12-4 to TRBJ2-1; the match to TRBD2 covers 13 bases. Trimming removed 5 bases from V and 0 bases from J; junction bases left unmatched: 7. This CDR3 is 18 amino acids long. As DNA, the CDR3 is TGTGCCAGCAGTCGCAAGGGACTAGCGGGGACCTCCTACAATGAGCAGTTCTTC. This codes for CASSRKGLAGTSYNEQFF.

The V gene is TRBV18, the J gene TRBJ2-1; 13 bases agree with TRBD2. Germline CDR1 KGHSH, CDR2 LQKENI. The CDR3 spans 15 residues. Trimming cost V 6 bases and J 9 bases; bases outside gene matches: 8. The CDR3 is CASSLLAGGPGEQFF. For the CDR3, the DNA is TGTGCCAGCTCCCTACTAGCGGGAGGGCCGGGTGAGCAGTTCTTC.